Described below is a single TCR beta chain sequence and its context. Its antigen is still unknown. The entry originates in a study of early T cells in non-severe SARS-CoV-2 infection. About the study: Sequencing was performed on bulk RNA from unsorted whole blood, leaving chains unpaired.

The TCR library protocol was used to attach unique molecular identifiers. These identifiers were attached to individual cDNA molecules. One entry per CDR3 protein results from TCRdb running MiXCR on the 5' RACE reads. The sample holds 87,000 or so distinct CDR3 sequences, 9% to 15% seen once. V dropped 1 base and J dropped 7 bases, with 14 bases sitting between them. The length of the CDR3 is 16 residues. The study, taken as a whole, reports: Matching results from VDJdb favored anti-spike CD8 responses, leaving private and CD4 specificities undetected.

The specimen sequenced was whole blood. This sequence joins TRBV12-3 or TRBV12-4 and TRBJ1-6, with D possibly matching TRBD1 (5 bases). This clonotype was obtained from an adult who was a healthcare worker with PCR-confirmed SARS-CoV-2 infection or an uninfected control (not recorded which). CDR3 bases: TGTGCCAGCAGTTTAGTGGGAGGGGCAGCAAATTCACCCCTCCACTTT. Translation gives CASSLVGGAANSPLHF.